The present TCR beta chain was sequenced within a study of T cell changes during pregnancy in multiple sclerosis. Only in-frame clones appear in the TCRdb table, and some are missing; sequencing was by immunoSEQ multiplex PCR. The table records 85,000 to 130,000 clones, roughly 92% of them present only once. This TCR came from a female donor with multiple sclerosis, enrolled in a pregnancy study. Source: peripheral blood, taken in the second trimester of pregnancy.

Here the CDR3 reads CATSRGGGSEQAFF. As DNA, the CDR3 is TGTGCCACCAGCAGAGGTGGGGGGTCGGAACAAGCTTTCTTT. V is TRBV15 and J is TRBJ1-1; the D gene is possibly TRBD1 (5 bases). The CDR3 runs to 14 residues. Germline V gene sequence: CDR1 LNHNV, CDR2 YYDKDF (reference sequence). The ends were cut back, 1 base at V and 9 bases at J, with 15 bases in the middle.